This note documents a single T cell receptor beta chain sequence. These data come from a study of shared T cell receptors in the human thymus. Assay: immunoSEQ multiplex PCR; the TCRdb copy retains only in-frame clones and omits some. The sample has hundreds of thousands of clones; 80% to 90% are singletons. This CDR3 comprises 15 residues. V dropped 5 bases and J dropped 1 base, with 9 bases sitting between them. Germline values: CDR1 MDHEN, CDR2 SYDVKM. The data were also submitted as part of a second study, on human thymus T cells. Turning to that study: Biased V and J segment usage appeared in thymus and peripheral blood. As related research reported, thymic repertoires overlapped highly among unrelated individuals.

The sequencing input was thymocytes. The TCR was taken from a boy in the first two years of life with a congenital heart defect. The chain joins TRBV28 to TRBJ2-6; no definite D call. DNA of the CDR3: TGTGCCAGCAGTCTCCGCACTTCTGGGGCCAACGTCCTGACTTTC. Translated, it gives CASSLRTSGANVLTF. Based on the CDR3 plus reference TRBV28 and TRBJ2-6, the full variable domain is DVKVTQSSRYLVKRTGEKVFLECVQDMDHENMFWYRQDPGLGLRLIYFSYDVKMKEKGDIPEGYSVSREKKERFSLILESASTNQTSMYLCASSLRTSGANVLTFGAGSRLTVL.